One and the same sample provided the 10 T cell receptor beta chains below, sequenced in a study of metastatic and nonmetastatic thyroid tumors. Nobody among the patients had been given any treatment before thyroid surgery. Using MiXCR, TCRdb reanalyzed the PCR reads. Of 39,000 or so clones listed, approximately 20% were seen once; the top ten hold about 16%. The sequenced sample was blood. These receptors all stem from a female donor with papillary thyroid cancer or a benign thyroid nodule (not recorded which). Some clones in this sample may be carry-over from other donors' samples.

This clone appeared many times. This sequence joins TRBV6-1 and TRBJ1-1; TRBD1 matches at 9 bases. Looked up from germline, CDR1 is MNHNS and CDR2 is SASEGT. CDR3 length: 12 amino acids. V gave up 5 bases and J gave up 8 bases; unmatched junction bases: 3. The CDR3 loop is CASSWTGAEAFF. CDR3 bases: TGTGCCAGCAGTTGGACAGGGGCAGAAGCTTTCTTT.

This clone was picked up a small number of times. Being one base from a much bigger clone, this may be a read error. The rearrangement links TRBV5-5 to TRBJ1-1; 8 bases match TRBD1. CDR3 size: 15 residues. The junction had 9 bases not matched to a gene; V was cut back by 4 bases and J by 4 bases. Germline values: CDR1 SGHKS, CDR2 YYEKEE (reference sequence). The CDR3 nucleotides are TGTGCCAGCAGCCCTGAGACAGGGGTCGGCACTGAAGCTTTCTTT. It yields the protein CASSPETGVGTEAFF. Based on the CDR3 plus reference TRBV5-5 and TRBJ1-1, the full variable domain is DAGVTQSPTHLIKTRGQQVTLRCSPISGHKSVSWYQQVLGQGPQFIFQYYEKEERGRGNFPDRFSARQFPNYSSELNVNALLLGDSALYLCASSPETGVGTEAFFGQGTRLTVV.

This clone has ten or more counts. The chain carries TRBV20-1 and TRBJ1-6; D gene ambiguous. Germline CDR1 reads DFQATT; CDR2 reads SNEGSKA (reference sequence). Trimming pared 3 bases from V and 7 bases from J, leaving 19 bases between. The CDR3 sequence is 16 residues long. The CDR3 is CSASLEPATTNSPLHF. Written as DNA, the CDR3 is TGCAGTGCTAGTCTGGAGCCGGCAACTACAAATTCACCCCTCCACTTT.

This clone was found many times. J is TRBJ2-7 and V is TRBV7-2; 13 nucleotides align to TRBD2. This CDR3 has 18 amino acids. From germline, CDR1 is SGHTA and CDR2 FQGNSA. Germline trimming cut 5 bases from V and 0 bases from J; bases unmatched to any gene: 10. In DNA, the CDR3 is TGTGCCAGCAGCCTTCAGGGACTAGCGGGACCGAGCTCCTACGAGCAGTACTTC. This encodes CASSLQGLAGPSSYEQYF. Combining the CDR3 with reference TRBV7-2 and TRBJ2-7 gives the whole variable domain GAGVSQSPSNKVTEKGKDVELRCDPISGHTALYWYRQSLGQGLEFLIYFQGNSAPDKSGLPSDRFSAERTGGSVSTLTIQRTQQEDSAVYLCASSLQGLAGPSSYEQYFGPGTRLTVT.

This clone was counted at least ten times. The chain is built from TRBV3-1 and TRBJ1-5; no clear D gene. Between the trimmed V and J ends, which lost 3 bases and 3 bases, there was a span of 3 bases. CDR1 is LGHDT and CDR2 is YNNKEL in the germline V gene (reference sequence). The CDR3 contains 12 residues. The CDR3 sequence: CASSQLNQPQHF. The CDR3 nucleotides are TGTGCCAGCAGCCAGCTCAATCAGCCCCAGCATTTT.

This clone was seen ten or more times. This chain links TRBV28 with TRBJ1-5; possibly TRBD1 for D (6 bases). The V end was cut by 8 bases, the J end by 4 bases, with 18 bases between. This CDR3 spans 15 amino acids. Germline CDR1 MDHEN, CDR2 SYDVKM. CDR3 sequence: CASCPGDRNNQPQHF. CDR3 nucleotides: TGTGCCAGCTGTCCCGGAGACAGGAATAATCAGCCCCAGCATTTT.

This clone is medium-sized in the sample. This rearrangement joins TRBV28 to TRBJ2-7, with TRBD1 matching 9 bases. Germline assignment: CDR1 MDHEN and CDR2 SYDVKM. After removal of 6 bases from V and 6 bases from J, the junction contained 21 bases not matched to a gene. CDR3 size: 18 residues. The CDR3 protein is CASRQTGTGRIIPLEQYF. As DNA, the CDR3 is TGTGCCAGCAGACAAACCGGGACAGGGAGGATAATACCTCTCGAGCAGTACTTC.

This clone has ten or more counts. This chain links TRBV2 with TRBJ2-1, with D maybe TRBD1 (6 bases). V dropped 3 bases and J dropped 3 bases, with 12 bases sitting between them. CDR3 length equals 15 residues. From germline, CDR1 is SNHLY and CDR2 FYNNEI. CDR3 nucleotide sequence: TGTGCCAGCAGTGACGCTGTAGGGGGCTACAATGAGCAGTTCTTC. This gives the protein CASSDAVGGYNEQFF. The whole variable domain, remainder taken from reference TRBV2 and TRBJ2-1, is EPEVTQTPSHQVTQMGQEVILRCVPISNHLYFYWYRQILGQKVEFLVSFYNNEISEKSEIFDDQFSVERPDGSNFTLKIRSTKLEDSAMYFCASSDAVGGYNEQFFGPGTRLTVL.

The table lists this clone with a few counts. One end of the junction does not line up with germline, which may come from a read error. The CDR3 is CTSIVRKVQGRQPQHF. DNA for the CDR3: TGTACCAGCATTGTTCGGAAAGTGCAGGGAAGGCAGCCCCAGCATTTT. V is TRBV6-1 and J is TRBJ1-5; maybe TRBD1 (5 bases). The germline V gene encodes CDR1 MNHNS and CDR2 SASEGT. This CDR3 is 16 amino acids long.

This clone showed up many times. The chain recombines TRBV5-8 with TRBJ2-7, with 8 bases lining up with TRBD1. CDR3 length: 14 residues. Germline lookup yields CDR1 SGHTS and CDR2 YDEGEE. V shed 4 bases and J 6 bases; nucleotides not matched to a gene: 9. The CDR3 DNA reads as TGTGCCAGCAGCCATAGGACAGGGAAAGTCGAGCAGTACTTC. It specifies CASSHRTGKVEQYF.